This TCR beta chain came from a study of blood T cell repertoires in COVID-19. At the level of the study: The samples span acute and convalescent COVID-19 from the United States, Italy and Spain. T cells, B-cell-depleted T cells, or PBMCs supplied cDNA or gDNA.

Per germline, CDR1 SGHRS and CDR2 YFSETQ. Trimming took off 7 bases at V and 3 bases at J, with 16 bases between the two ends. The CDR3 sequence is 14 residues long. In the source study's methods: It was from reference gene primer amplification that nucleated cell counts were estimated. Profiling relied on immunoSEQ multiplex PCR, and the TCRdb table lists in-frame clones only, not all of them. V, J and clone size reflect that table, while D and trimming were determined from the DNA. The sample lists roughly 80,000 clones, roughly 86% occurring once. The chain carries TRBV5-1 and TRBJ1-1; D not resolved. The specimen was peripheral blood. The sequence was collected from a human donor in a cohort sampled during active COVID-19. The DNA of the CDR3 is TGCGCCAGCCACTCGGGTGGAGCGGACACTGAAGCTTTCTTT. Its protein is CASHSGGADTEAFF.